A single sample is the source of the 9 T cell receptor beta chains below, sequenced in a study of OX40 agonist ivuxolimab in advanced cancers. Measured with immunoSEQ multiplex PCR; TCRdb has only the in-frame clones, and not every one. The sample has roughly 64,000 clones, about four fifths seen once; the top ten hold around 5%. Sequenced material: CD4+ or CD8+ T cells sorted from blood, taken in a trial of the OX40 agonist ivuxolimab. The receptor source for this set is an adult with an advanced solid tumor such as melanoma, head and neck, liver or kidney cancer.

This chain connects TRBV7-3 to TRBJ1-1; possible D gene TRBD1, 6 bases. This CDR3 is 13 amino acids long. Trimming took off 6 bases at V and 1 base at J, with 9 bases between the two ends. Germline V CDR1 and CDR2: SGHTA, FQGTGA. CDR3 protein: CASRGQPNTEAFF. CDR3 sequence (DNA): TGTGCCAGCAGAGGACAGCCGAACACTGAAGCTTTCTTT.

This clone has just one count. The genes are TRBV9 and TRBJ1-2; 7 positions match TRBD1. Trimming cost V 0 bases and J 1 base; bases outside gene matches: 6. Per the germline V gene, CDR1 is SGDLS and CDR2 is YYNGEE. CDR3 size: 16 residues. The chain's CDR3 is CASSVGTGDFNYGYTF. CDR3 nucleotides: TGTGCCAGCAGCGTAGGGACAGGAGACTTTAACTATGGCTACACCTTC.

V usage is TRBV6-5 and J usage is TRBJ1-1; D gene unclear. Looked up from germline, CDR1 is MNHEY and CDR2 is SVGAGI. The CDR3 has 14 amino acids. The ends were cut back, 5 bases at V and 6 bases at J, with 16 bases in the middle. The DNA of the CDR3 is TGTGCCAGCAGTCCCGCTATGGGGTTCTCTGAAGCTTTCTTT. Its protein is CASSPAMGFSEAFF.

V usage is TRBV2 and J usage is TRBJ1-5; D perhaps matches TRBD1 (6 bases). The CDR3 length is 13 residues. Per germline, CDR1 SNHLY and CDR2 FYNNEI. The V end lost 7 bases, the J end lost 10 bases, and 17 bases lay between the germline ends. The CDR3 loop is CASTGHSDGPQHF. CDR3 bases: TGTGCCAGCACGGGACACTCCGATGGTCCCCAGCATTTT. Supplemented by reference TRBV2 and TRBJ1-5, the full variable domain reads EPEVTQTPSHQVTQMGQEVILRCVPISNHLYFYWYRQILGQKVEFLVSFYNNEISEKSEIFDDQFSVERPDGSNFTLKIRSTKLEDSAMYFCASTGHSDGPQHFGDGTRLSIL.

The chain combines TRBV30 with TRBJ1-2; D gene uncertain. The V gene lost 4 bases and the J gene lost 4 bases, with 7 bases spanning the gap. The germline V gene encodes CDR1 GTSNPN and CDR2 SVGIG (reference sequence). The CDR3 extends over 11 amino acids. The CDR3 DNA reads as TGTGCCTGGACCGGTTTCTATGGCTACACCTTC. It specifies CAWTGFYGYTF. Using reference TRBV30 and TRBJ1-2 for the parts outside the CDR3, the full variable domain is SQTIHQWPATLVQPVGSPLSLECTVEGTSNPNLYWYRQAAGRGLQLLFYSVGIGQISSEVPQNLSASRPQDRQFILSSKKLLLSDSGFYLCAWTGFYGYTFGSGTRLTVV.

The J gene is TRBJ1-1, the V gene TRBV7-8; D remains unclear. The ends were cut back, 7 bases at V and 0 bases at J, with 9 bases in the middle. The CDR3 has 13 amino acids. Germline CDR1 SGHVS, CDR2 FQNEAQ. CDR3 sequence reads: CASKLGVNTEAFF. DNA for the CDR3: TGTGCCAGCAAACTTGGGGTGAACACTGAAGCTTTCTTT.

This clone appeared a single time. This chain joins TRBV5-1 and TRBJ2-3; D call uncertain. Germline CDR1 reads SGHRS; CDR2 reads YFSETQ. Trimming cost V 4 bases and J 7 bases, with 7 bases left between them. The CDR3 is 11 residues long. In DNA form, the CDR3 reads TGCGCCAGCAGCGGCGAGTATACGCAGTATTTT. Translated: CASSGEYTQYF.

This chain's CDR3 is CASSRGGSYNSPLHF. CDR3 nucleotides: TGTGCCAGCAGCAGAGGTGGCTCCTATAATTCACCCCTCCACTTT. This chain joins TRBV5-6 and TRBJ1-6; D not resolved. The length of the CDR3 is 15 residues. Germline V gene data show CDR1 as SGHDT and CDR2 as YYEEEE. Between the trimmed V and J ends, which lost 4 bases and 0 bases, there was a span of 8 bases.

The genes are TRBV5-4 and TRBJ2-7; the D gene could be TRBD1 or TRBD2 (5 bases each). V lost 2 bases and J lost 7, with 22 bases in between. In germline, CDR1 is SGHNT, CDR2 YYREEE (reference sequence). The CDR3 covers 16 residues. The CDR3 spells CASSFIHLRDPKEQYF. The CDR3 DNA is TGTGCCAGCAGCTTCATACATCTCCGGGACCCAAAAGAGCAGTACTTC.